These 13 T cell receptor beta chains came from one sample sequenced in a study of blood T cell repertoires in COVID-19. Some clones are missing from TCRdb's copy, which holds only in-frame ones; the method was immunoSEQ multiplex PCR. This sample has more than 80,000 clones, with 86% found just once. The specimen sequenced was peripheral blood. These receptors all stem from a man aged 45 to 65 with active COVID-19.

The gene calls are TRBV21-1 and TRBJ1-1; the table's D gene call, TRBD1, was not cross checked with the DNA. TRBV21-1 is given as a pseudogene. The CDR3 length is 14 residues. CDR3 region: CASSRRGWVAEAFF. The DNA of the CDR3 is TGTGCCAGCAGCAGAAGGGGGTGGGTGGCTGAAGCTTTCTTT.

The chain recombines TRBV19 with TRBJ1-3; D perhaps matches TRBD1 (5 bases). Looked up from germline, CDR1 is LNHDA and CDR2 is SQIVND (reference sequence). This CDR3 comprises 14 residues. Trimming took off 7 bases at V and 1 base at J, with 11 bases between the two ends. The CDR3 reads CASTPGGSGNTIYF. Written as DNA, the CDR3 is TGTGCCAGTACCCCGGGGGGGTCTGGAAACACCATATATTTT.

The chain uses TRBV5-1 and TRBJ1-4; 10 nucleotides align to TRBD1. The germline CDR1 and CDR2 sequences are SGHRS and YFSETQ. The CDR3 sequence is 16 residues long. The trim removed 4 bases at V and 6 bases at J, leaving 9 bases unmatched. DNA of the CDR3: TGCGCCAGCAGCATCGGACAGGGGGGAGTATATGAAAAACTGTTTTTT. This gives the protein CASSIGQGGVYEKLFF.

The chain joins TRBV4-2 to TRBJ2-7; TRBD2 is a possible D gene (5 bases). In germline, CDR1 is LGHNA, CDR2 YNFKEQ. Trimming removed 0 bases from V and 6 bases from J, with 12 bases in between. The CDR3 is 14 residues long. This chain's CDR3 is CASSQELVQREQYF. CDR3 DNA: TGTGCCAGCAGCCAAGAACTAGTTCAACGCGAGCAGTACTTC.

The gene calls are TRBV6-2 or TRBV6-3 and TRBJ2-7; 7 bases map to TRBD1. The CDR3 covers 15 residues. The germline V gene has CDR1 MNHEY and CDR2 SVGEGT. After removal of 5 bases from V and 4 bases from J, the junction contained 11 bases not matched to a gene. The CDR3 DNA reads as TGTGCCAGCAGTACACCGGGACAGTGGGCTTACGAGCAGTACTTC. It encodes CASSTPGQWAYEQYF.

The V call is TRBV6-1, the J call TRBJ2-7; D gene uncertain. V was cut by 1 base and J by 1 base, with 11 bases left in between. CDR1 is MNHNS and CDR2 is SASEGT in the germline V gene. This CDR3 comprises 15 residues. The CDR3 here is CASSEGYFTSYEQYF. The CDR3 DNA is TGTGCCAGCAGTGAAGGTTATTTCACTTCCTACGAGCAGTACTTC.

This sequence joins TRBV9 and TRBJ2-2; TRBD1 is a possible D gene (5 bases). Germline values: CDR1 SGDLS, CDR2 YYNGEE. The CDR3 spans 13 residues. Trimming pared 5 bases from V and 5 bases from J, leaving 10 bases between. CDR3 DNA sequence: TGTGCCAGCAGATTACAGGCAACCGGGGAGCTGTTTTTT. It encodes CASRLQATGELFF. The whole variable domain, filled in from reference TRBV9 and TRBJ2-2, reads DSGVTQTPKHLITATGQRVTLRCSPRSGDLSVYWYQQSLDQGLQFLIQYYNGEERAKGNILERFSAQQFPDLHSELNLSSLELGDSALYFCASRLQATGELFFGEGSRLTVL.

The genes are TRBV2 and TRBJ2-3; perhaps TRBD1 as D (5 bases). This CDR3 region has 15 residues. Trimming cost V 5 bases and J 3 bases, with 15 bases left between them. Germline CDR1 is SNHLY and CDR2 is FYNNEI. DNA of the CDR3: TGTGCCAGCAGTCCCAAAAGGCAGGGAACAGATACGCAGTATTTT. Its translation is CASSPKRQGTDTQYF.

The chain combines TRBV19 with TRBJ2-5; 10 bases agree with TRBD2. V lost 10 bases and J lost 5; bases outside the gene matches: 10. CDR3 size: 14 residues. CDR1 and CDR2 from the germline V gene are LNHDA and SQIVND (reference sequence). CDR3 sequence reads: CATAEREGGETQYF. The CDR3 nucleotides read TGTGCCACCGCGGAGCGGGAGGGAGGGGAGACCCAGTACTTC.

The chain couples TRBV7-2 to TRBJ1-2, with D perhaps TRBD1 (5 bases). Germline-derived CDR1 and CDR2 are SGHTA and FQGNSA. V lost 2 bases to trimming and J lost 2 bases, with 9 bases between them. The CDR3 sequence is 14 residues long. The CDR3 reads CASSLSGANYGYTF. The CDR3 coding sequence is TGTGCCAGCAGCTTATCTGGGGCGAACTATGGCTACACCTTC.

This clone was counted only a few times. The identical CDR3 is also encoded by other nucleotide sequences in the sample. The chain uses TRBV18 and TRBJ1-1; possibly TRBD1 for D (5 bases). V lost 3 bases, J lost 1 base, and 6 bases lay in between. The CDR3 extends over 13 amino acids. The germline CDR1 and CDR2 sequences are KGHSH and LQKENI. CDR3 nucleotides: TGTGCCAGCTCACCCGGACAGAACACTGAAGCTTTCTTT. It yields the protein CASSPGQNTEAFF.

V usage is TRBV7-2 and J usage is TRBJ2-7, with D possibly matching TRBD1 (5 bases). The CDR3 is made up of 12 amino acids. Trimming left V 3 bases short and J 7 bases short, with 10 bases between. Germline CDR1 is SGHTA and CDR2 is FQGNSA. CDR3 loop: CASSFLRGEQYF. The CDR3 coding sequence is TGTGCCAGCAGCTTTCTTAGGGGTGAGCAGTACTTC. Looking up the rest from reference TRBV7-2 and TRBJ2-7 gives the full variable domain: GAGVSQSPSNKVTEKGKDVELRCDPISGHTALYWYRQSLGQGLEFLIYFQGNSAPDKSGLPSDRFSAERTGGSVSTLTIQRTQQEDSAVYLCASSFLRGEQYFGPGTRLTVT.

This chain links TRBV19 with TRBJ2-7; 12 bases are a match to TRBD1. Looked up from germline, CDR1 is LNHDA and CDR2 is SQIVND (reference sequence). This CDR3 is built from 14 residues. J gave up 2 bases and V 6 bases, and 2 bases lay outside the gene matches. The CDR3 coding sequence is TGTGCCAGTAGGGGGACAGGGGGCCCCTACGAGCAGTACTTC. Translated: CASRGTGGPYEQYF.